Reported below is one TCR beta chain. Antigen unknown. The source of the sample is a study of tissue T cells after allogeneic stem cell transplantation. General study results and limits: Alloreactivity or antigen specificity of tissue TCRs was not determined; some clones might be host cells. Only a limited share of tissue TCRs appeared in blood or spleen.

Produced via immunoSEQ multiplex PCR; TCRdb's table is partial and in-frame only. The repertoire consists of some 45,000 clones, with over 85% occurring once and the leading ten covering roughly 3.8%. V was pared by 5 bases and J by 2 bases, with 12 bases between. CDR1 and CDR2 (germline): SGHVS, FQNEAQ. The CDR3 is 15 residues long. The TCR sequence derives from a woman between 35 and 75 years old who later had graft-versus-host disease after an allogeneic stem cell transplant. This specimen consisted of blood, obtained before transplantation. The chain combines TRBV7-8 with TRBJ1-4, with D hard to call. The CDR3 DNA reads TGTGCCAGCAGCCAGTTACGGAGGACTAATGAAAAACTGTTTTTT. Protein product: CASSQLRRTNEKLFF.